A single sample is the source of the 7 T cell receptor beta chains below, sequenced in a study of blood T cell repertoires in COVID-19. Produced via immunoSEQ multiplex PCR; TCRdb's table is partial and in-frame only. The sample includes roughly 260,000 clones, around four fifths seen only once; the top ten take approximately 3.8%. The source material was PBMCs or T cells enriched from blood (not recorded which). Every receptor here comes from a woman aged 40 to 50 who had been exposed to COVID-19.

This clone was seen a handful of times. The chain recombines TRBV9 with TRBJ1-2; D not certain. The CDR3 extends over 13 amino acids. The germline V gene has CDR1 SGDLS and CDR2 YYNGEE. V lost 0 bases, J lost 8 bases, and 11 bases lay in between. CDR3 coding DNA: TGTGCCAGCAGCGTAGGAGAGACAAGGGGCTACACCTTC. Its translation: CASSVGETRGYTF.

The V and J genes are TRBV11-2 and TRBJ1-1; no reliable D call. The CDR3 is 15 residues long. V was pared by 5 bases and J by 5 bases, with 18 bases between. Germline V gene data show CDR1 as SGHAT and CDR2 as FQNNGV. The CDR3 coding sequence is TGTGCCAGCAGCCCATTCGGAGGATCGAGTACTGAAGCTTTCTTT. Its translation: CASSPFGGSSTEAFF.

The chain carries TRBV29-1 and TRBJ2-3; D unclear. V gave up 4 bases and J gave up 6 bases, with 11 bases separating them. There are 12 residues in the CDR3. Germline CDR1 reads SQVTM; CDR2 reads ANQGSEA. The CDR3 reads CSVVRGQDTQYF. CDR3 sequence (DNA): TGCAGCGTTGTCCGAGGTCAGGATACGCAGTATTTT.

J is TRBJ2-4 and V is TRBV5-1; 7 bases map to TRBD1. Germline CDR1 SGHRS, CDR2 YFSETQ. The CDR3 runs to 14 residues. The junction had 3 bases not matched to a gene; V was cut back by 3 bases and J by 3 bases. The CDR3 nucleotides read TGCGCCAGCAGCTCACAGGGGAGCAAAAACATTCAGTACTTC. Translating gives CASSSQGSKNIQYF.

The chain combines TRBV3-1 (or the pseudogene TRBV3-2) with TRBJ2-3, with 8 bases matching TRBD2. V lost 4 bases, J lost 5 bases, and 8 bases stayed unmatched. Germline V gene lookup returns CDR1 LGHDT and CDR2 YNNKEL (reference sequence). The CDR3 covers 15 residues. DNA of the CDR3: TGTGCCAGCAGCCCCGGGAGGGGGGCTGAAGATACGCAGTATTTT. Translating it yields CASSPGRGAEDTQYF.

This chain uses TRBV29-1 with TRBJ2-5, with D possibly matching TRBD1 (6 bases). Germline V gene data show CDR1 as SQVTM and CDR2 as ANQGSEA. Trimming shortened V by 7 bases and J by 5 bases, and 11 bases separated the two germline ends. There are 11 residues in the CDR3. The CDR3 DNA reads TGCAGCGGGGACATGGCGGAGACCCAGTACTTC. Translated: CSGDMAETQYF. The full variable domain, completed using reference TRBV29-1 and TRBJ2-5, is SAVISQKPSRDICQRGTSLTIQCQVDSQVTMMFWYRQQPGQSLTLIATANQGSEATYESGFVIDKFPISRPNLTFSTLTVSNMSPEDSSIYLCSGDMAETQYFGPGTRLLVL.

A single count supports this clone. The V gene is TRBV28, the J gene TRBJ2-5, with 9 bases matching TRBD2. Germline V gives CDR1 MDHEN, CDR2 SYDVKM. The CDR3 has 16 residues. V was pared by 0 bases and J by 5 bases, with 7 bases of the junction left unmatched. The CDR3 sequence is CASSLWGGGAVETQYF. The DNA for the CDR3 is TGTGCCAGCAGTTTATGGGGCGGGGGGGCCGTCGAGACCCAGTACTTC. The full variable domain, its missing parts supplied by reference TRBV28 and TRBJ2-5, is DVKVTQSSRYLVKRTGEKVFLECVQDMDHENMFWYRQDPGLGLRLIYFSYDVKMKEKGDIPEGYSVSREKKERFSLILESASTNQTSMYLCASSLWGGGAVETQYFGPGTRLLVL.